These 25 T cell receptor beta chains came from one sample sequenced in a study of lymphopenia after photon versus proton radiotherapy. Sequencing was performed with immunoSEQ multiplex PCR; in TCRdb, only in-frame clones are kept and a portion is missing. Among some 170,000 clones listed, approximately 90% were seen once. This sample comprised peripheral blood, obtained from a patient treated with photon-based radiotherapy. The receptor set was obtained from a man aged 50-60 years with gastric cancer.

The chain has TRBV7-2 and TRBJ2-5; D is perhaps TRBD2 (5 bases). Trimming removed 5 bases at V and 1 base at J, with 11 bases between. The CDR3 length is 14 residues. Germline V gene data show CDR1 as SGHTA and CDR2 as FQGNSA. The CDR3 sequence is CASSPRRLQETQYF. For the CDR3, the DNA is TGTGCCAGCAGCCCCCGGAGGCTCCAAGAGACCCAGTACTTC.

This clone has more than one count but fewer than ten. The rearrangement links TRBV29-1 to TRBJ2-1, with TRBD2 matching over 8 bases. V lost 6 bases and J lost 0; bases outside the gene matches: 4. This CDR3 comprises 14 residues. Germline V gene data show CDR1 as SQVTM and CDR2 as ANQGSEA. Written as DNA, the CDR3 is TGCAGCGTGGACCGGGAGGGCTCCTACAATGAGCAGTTCTTC. Translated: CSVDREGSYNEQFF.

The rearrangement uses TRBV29-1 and TRBJ2-3, with D hard to call. The germline gives CDR1 SQVTM, CDR2 ANQGSEA. Trimming removed 4 bases at V and 0 bases at J, with 11 bases between. The CDR3 sequence is 14 residues long. The CDR3 coding sequence is TGCAGCGTTGCGGGCGATTCCAGCACAGATACGCAGTATTTT. Protein sequence: CSVAGDSSTDTQYF.

The chain is built from TRBV5-4 and TRBJ1-2; D is unclear. The V gene's germline CDR1 is SGHNT and CDR2 YYREEE (reference sequence). This CDR3 is built from 12 residues. V was cut by 1 base and J by 8 bases, with 9 bases left in between. This CDR3 reads CASSLRERGYTF. The CDR3 DNA reads as TGTGCCAGCAGCTTGAGGGAACGGGGCTACACCTTC.

The chain carries TRBV30 and TRBJ2-1; no clear D. Germline V lookup: CDR1 GTSNPN, CDR2 SVGIG (reference sequence). This CDR3 is built from 15 residues. V gave up 0 bases and J gave up 3 bases, with 12 bases separating them. CDR3 DNA: TGTGCCTGGAGTGTATGGAGTCCGAGCTACAATGAGCAGTTCTTC. It codes for CAWSVWSPSYNEQFF.

This chain connects TRBV2 to TRBJ2-3; either TRBD1 or TRBD2 may fit D (5 bases each). The CDR3 loop spans 11 amino acids. Per the germline V gene, CDR1 is SNHLY and CDR2 is FYNNEI. V was trimmed by 3 bases and J by 12 bases, leaving 10 bases between them. The CDR3 DNA reads as TGTGCCAGCAGTGACCGGGACCCCCAGTATTTT. It specifies CASSDRDPQYF.

This clone was found once. One end of the junction varies from germline; a read error may be responsible. This rearrangement joins TRBV6-1 to TRBJ1-2; 7 nucleotides align to TRBD1. CDR1 and CDR2 (germline): MNHNS, SASEGT. This CDR3 has 15 amino acids. The CDR3 region has the DNA TGTGCCAGCAGGGCTAAAATTGGACAGGACTATGGCTACATCTTC. Protein product: CASRAKIGQDYGYIF.

This sequence joins TRBV20-1 and TRBJ2-1; D not certain. CDR3 length: 11 amino acids. Germline values: CDR1 DFQATT, CDR2 SNEGSKA (reference sequence). The ends were cut back, 0 bases at V and 9 bases at J, with 6 bases in the middle. The CDR3 region has the DNA TGCAGTGCTAGAGATCAAGGTGAGCAGTTCTTC. Translating it yields CSARDQGEQFF.

The rearrangement uses TRBV9 and TRBJ1-2; perhaps TRBD1 as D (6 bases). CDR1 is SGDLS and CDR2 is YYNGEE in the germline V gene. The CDR3 sequence is 16 residues long. V dropped 3 bases and J dropped 8 bases, with 23 bases sitting between them. This CDR3 is CASSGAGTYLREGYTF. The CDR3 DNA is TGTGCCAGCAGCGGAGCCGGGACATATCTGAGGGAGGGCTACACCTTC.

V gene TRBV5-6 combines with J gene TRBJ2-1, with 14 nucleotides matching TRBD2. This CDR3 contains 16 residues. V gave up 3 bases and J gave up 6 bases; unmatched junction bases: 5. Germline V gene sequence: CDR1 SGHDT, CDR2 YYEEEE. DNA of the CDR3: TGTGCCAGCAGCTCCGAGGGACTAGCGGGAGCCAATGAGCAGTTCTTC. This gives the protein CASSSEGLAGANEQFF.

The chain recombines TRBV2 with TRBJ2-7, with TRBD2 identical over 9 bases. The V segment lost 6 bases and the J segment 3 bases; nucleotides outside the gene matches: 6. The CDR3 spans 14 residues. From germline, CDR1 is SNHLY and CDR2 FYNNEI. Here the CDR3 reads CASREASGNYEQYF. The CDR3 DNA sequence: TGTGCCAGCAGGGAGGCTAGCGGGAACTACGAGCAGTACTTC. The full variable domain, its missing parts supplied by reference TRBV2 and TRBJ2-7, is EPEVTQTPSHQVTQMGQEVILRCVPISNHLYFYWYRQILGQKVEFLVSFYNNEISEKSEIFDDQFSVERPDGSNFTLKIRSTKLEDSAMYFCASREASGNYEQYFGPGTRLTVT.

The chain joins TRBV9 to TRBJ2-7, with 11 bases matching TRBD2. Per germline, CDR1 SGDLS and CDR2 YYNGEE. The CDR3 runs to 16 residues. With 0 bases clipped from V and 5 bases from J, the junction kept 7 bases outside the gene matches. DNA of the CDR3: TGTGCCAGCAGCGTAGGAAGGGGGACTAGCGGACACGAGCAGTACTTC. This encodes CASSVGRGTSGHEQYF.

This clone was counted once. The rearrangement links TRBV5-1 to TRBJ1-4; no definite D call. Trimming left V 4 bases short and J 7 bases short, with 8 bases between. Germline CDR1 SGHRS, CDR2 YFSETQ. The CDR3 has 12 amino acids. The CDR3 is CASSEGGEKLFF. The DNA for the CDR3 is TGCGCCAGCAGCGAAGGTGGTGAAAAACTGTTTTTT.

The chain uses TRBV30 and TRBJ2-4; unclear D gene. The V end was cut by 2 bases, the J end by 0 bases, with 8 bases between. CDR1 is GTSNPN, CDR2 SVGIG, per germline (reference sequence). The CDR3 consists of 14 residues. The DNA for the CDR3 is TGTGCCTGGAGTATAAAGGTAGCCAAAAACATTCAGTACTTC. Protein product: CAWSIKVAKNIQYF.

The J gene is TRBJ2-2, the V gene TRBV5-1; D uncertain. Germline CDR1 is SGHRS and CDR2 is YFSETQ. The length of the CDR3 is 14 residues. The V and J ends lost 5 bases and 0 bases respectively, with 8 bases between them. The CDR3 loop reads CASRRTTNTGELFF. Written as DNA, the CDR3 is TGCGCCAGCAGGCGGACGACGAACACCGGGGAGCTGTTTTTT.

The rearrangement uses TRBV5-1 and TRBJ2-1; perhaps TRBD2 as D (5 bases). The CDR3 runs 16 residues. CDR1 SGHRS and CDR2 YFSETQ come from the germline V gene. Between the trimmed V and J ends, which lost 0 bases and 3 bases, there was a span of 13 bases. For the CDR3, the DNA is TGCGCCAGCAGCTTGGGCGTCGGGATTCTCTACAATGAGCAGTTCTTC. Amino acid sequence: CASSLGVGILYNEQFF.

V is TRBV7-3 and J is TRBJ2-1, with TRBD1 matching 9 bases. V was clipped by 4 bases and J by 4 bases; unmatched bases: 5. Germline-derived CDR1 and CDR2 are SGHTA and FQGTGA. This CDR3 has 15 residues. CDR3 nucleotide sequence: TGTGCCAGCAGCTCCTCCGGGACAGGGTACAATGAGCAGTTCTTC. Translation gives CASSSSGTGYNEQFF.

The genes are TRBV7-9 and TRBJ1-4, with TRBD1 matching 11 bases. Germline V lookup: CDR1 SEHNR, CDR2 FQNEAQ (reference sequence). This CDR3 contains 14 residues. J was trimmed by 7 bases and V by 5 bases; bases with no gene match: 3. The CDR3 here is CASSVGTGGEKLFF. Here the CDR3 DNA reads TGTGCCAGCAGCGTGGGGACAGGGGGTGAAAAACTGTTTTTT.

This chain joins TRBV2 and TRBJ1-5; 8 nucleotides match TRBD1. The CDR3 has 14 residues. Germline V lookup: CDR1 SNHLY, CDR2 FYNNEI. V trimming: 6 bases; J trimming: 7 bases; junction bases outside the gene matches: 8. This CDR3 is CASSEDRVRQPQHF. As DNA, the CDR3 is TGTGCCAGCAGCGAGGACAGGGTCCGGCAGCCCCAGCATTTT.

This rearrangement joins TRBV5-1 to TRBJ1-1; a possible D gene is TRBD1 (5 bases). The germline V gene encodes CDR1 SGHRS and CDR2 YFSETQ. The CDR3 is 12 residues long. V was cut by 0 bases and J by 10 bases, with 10 bases left in between. The CDR3 DNA sequence: TGCGCCAGCAGCTTGGTCCAGGGAGGAGCTTTCTTT. Translation: CASSLVQGGAFF.

The chain's CDR3 is CSVRGSGNSDTQYF. The CDR3 bases are TGCAGCGTTCGAGGTAGCGGGAACAGCGATACGCAGTATTTT. The V and J genes are TRBV29-1 and TRBJ2-3, with 8 bases aligning to TRBD2. The germline gives CDR1 SQVTM, CDR2 ANQGSEA. The CDR3 is 14 amino acids. The ends lost 5 bases at V and 6 bases at J; junction bases unmatched: 10.

This clone was picked up one time. The chain uses TRBV5-4 and TRBJ2-2; D unclear. Deletions cut 4 bases from V and 3 bases from J, with 10 bases between. Germline V gene lookup returns CDR1 SGHNT and CDR2 YYREEE (reference sequence). This CDR3 has 14 residues. The CDR3 region has the DNA TGTGCCAGCAGCCCAAAGGGATACACCGGGGAGCTGTTTTTT. This sequence encodes CASSPKGYTGELFF.

The V gene is TRBV9, the J gene TRBJ2-1, with D tentatively TRBD1 (5 bases). The CDR3 spans 15 residues. Trimming cost V 4 bases and J 0 bases, with 11 bases left between them. Germline CDR1 and CDR2: SGDLS and YYNGEE. CDR3 nucleotide sequence: TGTGCCAGCAGCTATAGTAGGGGCTCCTACAATGAGCAGTTCTTC. This translates into CASSYSRGSYNEQFF.

This chain links TRBV9 with TRBJ1-5; D may be TRBD1 (5 bases). Germline V gene lookup returns CDR1 SGDLS and CDR2 YYNGEE. The CDR3 spans 14 residues. Between the trimmed V and J ends, which lost 0 bases and 2 bases, there was a span of 6 bases. The CDR3 region has the DNA TGTGCCAGCAGCGTAGCGGGGGGCAATCAGCCCCAGCATTTT. It codes for CASSVAGGNQPQHF. Full variable domain (remainder filled in from reference TRBV9 and TRBJ1-5): DSGVTQTPKHLITATGQRVTLRCSPRSGDLSVYWYQQSLDQGLQFLIQYYNGEERAKGNILERFSAQQFPDLHSELNLSSLELGDSALYFCASSVAGGNQPQHFGDGTRLSIL.

V and J are TRBV30 and TRBJ1-3, with D unclear. CDR1 is GTSNPN, CDR2 SVGIG, per germline (reference sequence). Trimming took 2 bases from V and 3 from J, leaving 2 bases between them. The CDR3 covers 11 residues. The CDR3 protein is CAWSFGNTIYF. Written as DNA, the CDR3 is TGTGCCTGGAGTTTTGGAAACACCATATATTTT.